One and the same sample provided the 11 T cell receptor beta chains below, sequenced in a study of spatial heterogeneity in lung cancer. Using its own MiXCR run on the 5' RACE reads, TCRdb lists one record per CDR3 protein. The sample includes 16,000 or so distinct CDR3 sequences, approximately 6.8% of them seen just once. The study's findings and limits: The number of expanded tumor alpha and beta chains correlated with mutation number.

What these receptors recognize is not known. As for time point: sample taken at primary tumor resection. Sequencing was performed on lung tumor tissue, taken at surgery. The receptors were sampled from a female donor with early-stage non-small cell lung cancer.

By proportion, this clonotype is medium-sized. This beta chain is an off-target read within a library intended for alpha chains, so its frequency means little. V and J are TRBV7-2 and TRBJ2-1; a weak D match, TRBD1 (5 bases). The CDR3 has 11 amino acids. Germline values: CDR1 SGHTA, CDR2 FQGNSA. Trimming removed 6 bases from V and 9 bases from J, with 9 bases in between. CDR3 protein: CASSQGGEQFF. CDR3 nucleotides: TGTGCCAGCAGTCAGGGTGGTGAGCAGTTCTTC.

This clonotype has ten or more counts. The library was built for alpha chains, so this beta chain is an off-target read and its size means little. The DNA for the CDR3 is TGTGCCACAAGACAGGGAGAGACTGAAGCTTTCTTT. Translated, it gives CATRQGETEAFF. This chain joins TRBV28 and TRBJ1-1; TRBD1 matches 7 bases. Trimming at V came to 10 bases and at J to 5 bases, leaving 7 bases not matched to a gene. The germline V gene encodes CDR1 MDHEN and CDR2 SYDVKM. The CDR3 is 12 amino acids.

For this clonotype: This beta chain slipped into a library made for alpha chains as a stray read, so its size is not meaningful. The V gene is TRBV7-2, the J gene TRBJ2-1, with 9 bases aligning to TRBD2. The CDR3 runs 14 residues. V lost 7 bases to trimming and J lost 9 bases; unmatched junction nucleotides: 10. Germline V gives CDR1 SGHTA, CDR2 FQGNSA. CDR3 bases: TGTGCCAGCACCCTCCGGCGGGGGGGCTTTGAGCAGTTCTTC. Protein sequence: CASTLRRGGFEQFF.

This clonotype was counted at least ten times. This beta chain slipped into a library made for alpha chains as a stray read, so its size is not meaningful. This rearrangement joins TRBV20-1 to TRBJ2-1, with D possibly being TRBD1 (5 bases). CDR1 and CDR2 (germline): DFQATT, SNEGSKA (reference sequence). Trimming pared 6 bases from V and 9 bases from J, leaving 27 bases between. This CDR3 is built from 16 residues. CDR3 sequence reads: CSAIPRQTPAFGEQFF. CDR3 in DNA: TGCAGTGCCATCCCCAGACAGACACCCGCTTTTGGTGAGCAGTTCTTC.

Turning to this clonotype: With the library built for alpha chains, this beta chain is off target and its frequency is not meaningful. The CDR3, as DNA: TGTGCCAGCAGCTCGACTAGCGGGGCGAATGAGCAGTTCTTC. This codes for CASSSTSGANEQFF. The chain carries TRBV7-3 and TRBJ2-1; 11 positions match TRBD2. Germline V CDR1 and CDR2: SGHTA, FQGTGA. After removal of 4 bases from V and 7 bases from J, the junction contained 3 bases not matched to a gene. This CDR3 contains 14 residues.

This clonotype has a count of ten or more. Because this beta chain is a stray read in a library intended to capture alpha chains, its abundance should not be given much weight. The chain recombines TRBV28 with TRBJ1-2, with 7 bases aligning to TRBD1. This CDR3 has 14 residues. J gave up 3 bases and V 8 bases, and 9 bases lay outside the gene matches. Looked up from germline, CDR1 is MDHEN and CDR2 is SYDVKM. CDR3 sequence: CASLDSRGDYGYTF. The CDR3 DNA sequence: TGTGCCAGCCTAGACAGCAGGGGGGACTATGGCTACACCTTC.

There are a few counts of this clonotype. Found in a library prepared for alpha chains, this beta chain is an off-target read, and its abundance has little meaning. The chain is built from TRBV5-4 and TRBJ2-5; D remains ambiguous. Trimming left V 4 bases short and J 1 base short, with 5 bases between. The V gene's germline CDR1 is SGHNT and CDR2 YYREEE (reference sequence). The CDR3 is made up of 12 amino acids. CDR3 residues: CASSRLQETQYF. The CDR3 coding sequence is TGTGCCAGCAGCAGACTCCAAGAGACCCAGTACTTC.

This clonotype was detected many times. Since the library was made to target alpha chains, this beta chain is a stray read and its abundance is not meaningful. CDR3 DNA: TGTGCCAGCAGCTCCAGGGGGCCGGGCACAGATACGCAGTATTTT. This translates into CASSSRGPGTDTQYF. The genes are TRBV7-6 and TRBJ2-3, with 8 bases fitting TRBD1. The V segment lost 4 bases and the J segment 1 base; nucleotides outside the gene matches: 4. Germline CDR1 reads SGHVS; CDR2 reads FNYEAQ. CDR3 length: 15 amino acids. The complete variable domain, with remaining parts taken from reference TRBV7-6 and TRBJ2-3, reads GAGVSQSPRYKVTKRGQDVALRCDPISGHVSLYWYRQALGQGPEFLTYFNYEAQQDKSGLPNDRFSAERPEGSISTLTIQRTEQRDSAMYRCASSSRGPGTDTQYFGPGTRLTVL.

Relative to its sample, this clonotype is medium-sized (0.01 to 0.1%). This beta chain came through as a stray read in a library set up for alpha chains, and its size says little. V usage is TRBV4-2 and J usage is TRBJ2-7; D is possibly TRBD1 (7 bases). Germline V CDR1 and CDR2: LGHNA, YNFKEQ. CDR3 length: 15 residues. The germline V and J ends were trimmed by 1 base and 0 bases, with 10 bases remaining between them. The CDR3 region is CASSQVQGGSYEQYF. CDR3 DNA: TGTGCCAGCAGCCAAGTTCAGGGGGGCTCCTACGAGCAGTACTTC.

This clonotype was detected a few times. Found in a library prepared for alpha chains, this beta chain is an off-target read, and its abundance has little meaning. V gene TRBV14 combines with J gene TRBJ1-2, with 8 bases that match TRBD1. V shed 4 bases and J 6 bases; nucleotides not matched to a gene: 10. Germline CDR1 reads SGHDN; CDR2 reads FVKESK. CDR3 length: 15 residues. CDR3 in DNA: TGTGCCAGCAGCCGGACGATACAGGGGGGCGATGGCTACACCTTC. Translated: CASSRTIQGGDGYTF.

About this clonotype itself: One base away lies a much larger clone, so this may be a sequencing read error. This beta chain appears as a stray read in a library generated for alpha chains; its size is not informative. The chain links TRBV24-1 to TRBJ1-4; the D is unclear. The CDR3 sequence is 14 residues long. V was pared by 4 bases and J by 7 bases, with 12 bases between. Looked up from germline, CDR1 is KGHDR and CDR2 is SFDVKD. As DNA, the CDR3 is TGTGCCACCAGTGAATCGGACCGGGGTGAAAAACTGTTTTTT. Translated, it gives CATSESDRGEKLFF.